This T cell receptor beta chain was documented in a study of cytomegalovirus exposure and HLA in healthy donors. Overall study results and limits: A later analysis found TCR association rates differed by HLA locus, highest for DRB1 and lowest for HLA-C.

60 Vbeta and 13 Jbeta primers were used in PCR. Measured with immunoSEQ multiplex PCR; TCRdb has only the in-frame clones, and not every one. Of over 150,000 clones listed, over 75% are singletons. The sample holds one count of this clone. Antigen: not known. The CDR3 spans 15 residues. CDR1 and CDR2 from the germline V gene are LNHDA and SQIVND (reference sequence). V trimming: 0 bases; J trimming: 4 bases; junction bases outside the gene matches: 2. The receptor comes from a woman in her forties in good health and CMV-seropositive. The sequencing input was PBMCs. The genes are TRBV19 and TRBJ1-5; the match to TRBD1 covers 8 bases. The CDR3 DNA sequence: TGTGCCAGTAGTATAGACAGGGGGCTGAATCAGCCCCAGCATTTT. This translates into CASSIDRGLNQPQHF.